This entry describes one TCR beta chain. Germline V gives CDR1 SGHDT, CDR2 YYEEEE. Trimming shortened V by 0 bases and J by 0 bases, and 8 bases separated the two germline ends. The length of the CDR3 is 15 residues. This entry is derived from a study of blood T cell repertoires in COVID-19. Turning to the study itself: From T cells, B-cell-depleted T cells, or PBMCs came the material, which was cDNA or gDNA.

Under the authors' procedure: Estimation of nucleated cell counts was performed using reference gene primer amplification. The repertoire was sequenced with immunoSEQ multiplex PCR; TCRdb's copy has only in-frame clones and lacks some. V, J and clone size are those of that table, while D and trimming were read from the DNA. This table has 250,000 to 300,000 clones, 80% to 85% appearing once. Material for sequencing was peripheral blood. The chain has TRBV5-6 and TRBJ2-3; weak D call: TRBD2 (6 bases). This TCR was recovered from a woman in her sixties or seventies with active or convalescent COVID-19. In nucleotides, the CDR3 is TGTGCCAGCAGCTTGGCCGGGGGTAGCACAGATACGCAGTATTTT. Translated: CASSLAGGSTDTQYF. The full variable domain, completed using reference TRBV5-6 and TRBJ2-3, is DAGVTQSPTHLIKTRGQQVTLRCSPKSGHDTVSWYQQALGQGPQFIFQYYEEEERQRGNFPDRFSGHQFPNYSSELNVNALLLGDSALYLCASSLAGGSTDTQYFGPGTRLTVL.